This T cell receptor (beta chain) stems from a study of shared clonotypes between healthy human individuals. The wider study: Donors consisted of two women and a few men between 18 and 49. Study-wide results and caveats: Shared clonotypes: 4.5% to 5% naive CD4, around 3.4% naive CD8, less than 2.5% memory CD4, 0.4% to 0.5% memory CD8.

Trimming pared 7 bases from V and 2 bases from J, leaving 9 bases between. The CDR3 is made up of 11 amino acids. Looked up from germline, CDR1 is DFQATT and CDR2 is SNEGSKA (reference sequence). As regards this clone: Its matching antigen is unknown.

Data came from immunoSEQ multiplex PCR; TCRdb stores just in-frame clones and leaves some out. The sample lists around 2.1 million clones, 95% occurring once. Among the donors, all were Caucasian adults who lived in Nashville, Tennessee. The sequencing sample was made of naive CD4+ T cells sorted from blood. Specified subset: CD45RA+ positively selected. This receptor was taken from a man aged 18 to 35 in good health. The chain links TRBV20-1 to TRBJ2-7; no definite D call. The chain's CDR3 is CSVSEAYEQYF. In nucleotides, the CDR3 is TGCAGTGTTTCAGAAGCCTACGAGCAGTACTTC.